This T cell receptor beta chain originates from a study of blood T cell repertoires in COVID-19. Here immunoSEQ multiplex PCR was the method, and the copy in TCRdb shows in-frame clones only, minus some. The table has about 140,000 clones, over 75% seen once. Each participant's cohort was designated according to participant-reported clinical history. Germline V gives CDR1 MNHEY, CDR2 SVGAGI. V was cut by 0 bases and J by 3 bases, with 11 bases left in between. The CDR3 totals 15 residues. The rearrangement links TRBV6-5 to TRBJ1-2; weak D call: TRBD1 (5 bases). This TCR came from a woman aged 50 to 60 who had recovered from COVID-19. Sequenced input: PBMCs or T cells enriched from blood (not recorded which). The CDR3 spells CASSYSTLGDYGYTF. The CDR3 DNA follows: TGTGCCAGCAGTTACTCTACCTTAGGGGACTATGGCTACACCTTC.